A single sample is the source of the 28 T cell receptor beta chains below, sequenced in a study of monozygotic twins with cystic fibrosis. TCRdb keeps only in-frame clones here, not all; method: immunoSEQ multiplex PCR. The table shows around 15,000 clones, with 80% to 90% occurring only once. The source material was blood. All receptors derive from a boy between 10 and 17 years old with cystic fibrosis.

The genes are TRBV9 and TRBJ2-3; no firm D call. Trimming shortened V by 2 bases and J by 4 bases, and 8 bases separated the two germline ends. CDR3 length: 13 amino acids. CDR1 SGDLS and CDR2 YYNGEE come from the germline V gene. In DNA, the CDR3 is TGTGCCAGCAGCGTTGGTGTTGCAGATACGCAGTATTTT. This encodes CASSVGVADTQYF.

This clone appeared once. V is TRBV5-1 and J is TRBJ1-2; tentative D call: TRBD1 (5 bases). From germline, CDR1 is SGHRS and CDR2 YFSETQ. V was trimmed by 0 bases and J by 2 bases, leaving 5 bases between them. This CDR3 comprises 13 residues. The CDR3 region has the DNA TGCGCCAGCAGCTTGGACAGGAACTATGGCTACACCTTC. The encoded protein is CASSLDRNYGYTF.

V usage is TRBV6-5 and J usage is TRBJ1-2; D is undetermined. The CDR3 loop spans 16 amino acids. Germline CDR1 is MNHEY and CDR2 is SVGAGI. V shed 0 bases and J shed 5 bases, with 16 bases lying between them. This chain's CDR3 is CASSYSSLRGSYGYTF. CDR3 DNA sequence: TGTGCCAGCAGTTACTCGAGTCTCCGGGGTAGTTATGGCTACACCTTC.

The chain couples TRBV7-8 to TRBJ2-3, with 7 bases that match TRBD2. The CDR3 contains 18 residues. Germline values: CDR1 SGHVS, CDR2 FQNEAQ. V gave up 2 bases and J gave up 6 bases; unmatched junction bases: 17. The CDR3 DNA reads as TGTGCCAGCAGCTTACAGCACTTAAACATCGGGGGGTGGGATACGCAGTATTTT. It yields the protein CASSLQHLNIGGWDTQYF.

CDR3 sequence: CSGRDPNSYNEQFF. The DNA for the CDR3 is TGCAGCGGACGAGACCCGAACTCCTACAATGAGCAGTTCTTC. The genes are TRBV29-1 and TRBJ2-1, with D uncertain. V dropped 7 bases and J dropped 0 bases, with 13 bases sitting between them. This CDR3 is built from 14 residues. Germline CDR1 and CDR2: SQVTM and ANQGSEA.

V is TRBV18 and J is TRBJ2-1; 12 nucleotides line up with TRBD2. Germline loops: CDR1 KGHSH, CDR2 LQKENI. This CDR3 comprises 19 residues. Trimming took 3 bases from V and 0 from J; bases not matched to a gene: 9. The CDR3, as DNA: TGTGCCAGCTCACCGCGGGGACTAGCGGGTTCGAGCTCCTACAATGAGCAGTTCTTC. It translates to CASSPRGLAGSSSYNEQFF.

V is TRBV10-1 and J is TRBJ2-7, with 12 positions matching TRBD2. Germline V gene lookup returns CDR1 WNHNN and CDR2 SYGVQD (reference sequence). V gave up 0 bases and J gave up 5 bases; unmatched junction bases: 2. The CDR3 totals 15 residues. CDR3 residues: CASSESTSGGNEQYF. The CDR3 coding sequence is TGCGCCAGCAGTGAGTCCACTAGCGGGGGGAACGAGCAGTACTTC.

This chain connects TRBV7-2 to TRBJ1-5, with D perhaps matching TRBD1 (5 bases). CDR3 length: 15 residues. V was trimmed by 3 bases and J by 8 bases, leaving 17 bases between them. CDR1 and CDR2 (germline): SGHTA, FQGNSA. CDR3 in DNA: TGTGCCAGCAGCTTCCAGGGAGGGGCAAGGAAGCCCCAGCATTTT. It specifies CASSFQGGARKPQHF.

The rearrangement joins TRBV7-2 to TRBJ1-2, with a possible D match to TRBD1 (5 bases). Trimming took off 2 bases at V and 0 bases at J, with 22 bases between the two ends. Per germline, CDR1 SGHTA and CDR2 FQGNSA. The CDR3 covers 19 residues. The CDR3 nucleotides are TGTGCCAGCAGCTTAAGGGTGGGGGTGTGGGCCCCATCTAACTATGGCTACACCTTC. Translating it yields CASSLRVGVWAPSNYGYTF.

There are a few counts of this clone. This chain connects TRBV6-5 to TRBJ1-2; TRBD1 might be the D (6 bases). CDR1 and CDR2 from the germline V gene are MNHEY and SVGAGI. The CDR3 contains 15 residues. V shed 0 bases and J shed 8 bases, with 16 bases lying between them. CDR3 nucleotides: TGTGCCAGCAGTTACTCGAATGCAGGGGTCGGCGGCTACACCTTC. Translated, it gives CASSYSNAGVGGYTF.

CDR3 protein: CASSDTGTGSYYTF. CDR3 DNA sequence: TGTGCCAGCAGCGACACCGGGACAGGGTCCTACTACACCTTC. This sequence joins TRBV5-6 and TRBJ1-2; 9 nucleotides align to TRBD1. The CDR3 covers 14 residues. V lost 4 bases, J lost 10 bases, and 11 bases stayed unmatched. Germline values: CDR1 SGHDT, CDR2 YYEEEE.

The chain is built from TRBV9 and TRBJ1-2; tentative D call: TRBD1 (5 bases). Trimming took 4 bases from V and 8 from J, leaving 15 bases between them. There are 13 residues in the CDR3. The germline CDR1 and CDR2 sequences are SGDLS and YYNGEE. The CDR3 protein is CASSWDPKGGYTF. CDR3 in DNA: TGTGCCAGCAGCTGGGACCCCAAAGGAGGCTACACCTTC.

The chain has TRBV28 and TRBJ1-5; D call uncertain. This CDR3 is built from 14 residues. Between the trimmed V and J ends, which lost 6 bases and 2 bases, there was a span of 11 bases. The germline gives CDR1 MDHEN, CDR2 SYDVKM. DNA for the CDR3: TGTGCCAGCAGCGACCTTAGGGGCAATCAGCCCCAGCATTTT. Amino acids: CASSDLRGNQPQHF.

This sequence joins TRBV6-4 and TRBJ1-1; D perhaps matches TRBD1 (6 bases). The CDR3 runs 15 residues. V was cut by 5 bases and J by 3 bases, with 16 bases left in between. Germline CDR1 is MRHNA and CDR2 is SNTAGT. The CDR3 sequence is CASSRDGTSDTEAFF. The CDR3 bases are TGTGCCAGCAGTCGCGATGGGACATCGGACACTGAAGCTTTCTTT.

The V and J genes are TRBV5-4 and TRBJ2-7; TRBD1 agrees at 12 bases. CDR1 and CDR2 (germline): SGHNT, YYREEE (reference sequence). The CDR3 contains 15 residues. With 4 bases clipped from V and 5 bases from J, the junction kept 7 bases outside the gene matches. The CDR3 sequence: CASSRRGTGGHEQYF. DNA for the CDR3: TGTGCCAGCAGCCGAAGAGGGACAGGGGGCCACGAGCAGTACTTC.

V usage is TRBV21-1 and J usage is TRBJ2-1. TRBV21-1 is a pseudogene. CDR3 length: 16 residues. The CDR3 coding sequence is TGTGCCAGCAGCAACGAGGGCCGGGACCGAGGCAATGAGCAGTTCTTC. Translated: CASSNEGRDRGNEQFF.

V usage is TRBV6-1 and J usage is TRBJ1-2; D ambiguous. This CDR3 spans 17 amino acids. Germline V gene lookup returns CDR1 MNHNS and CDR2 SASEGT. V lost 2 bases and J 2 bases, leaving 18 bases between the germline ends. The CDR3 sequence is CASSEKVAELPNYGYTF. DNA for the CDR3: TGTGCCAGCAGTGAAAAGGTGGCGGAGCTTCCCAACTATGGCTACACCTTC.

The chain joins TRBV19 to TRBJ1-1, with D possibly TRBD1 on 6 matching bases. This CDR3 comprises 15 residues. V lost 3 bases, J lost 4 bases, and 15 bases lay in between. Germline loops: CDR1 LNHDA, CDR2 SQIVND (reference sequence). CDR3 residues: CASSIVLSRGTEAFF. In DNA form, the CDR3 reads TGTGCCAGTAGTATCGTACTTAGCAGGGGCACTGAAGCTTTCTTT.

This clone was found once. The rearrangement links TRBV5-8 to TRBJ2-1, with 12 bases aligning to TRBD2. Per germline, CDR1 SGHTS and CDR2 YDEGEE. After removal of 0 bases from V and 7 bases from J, the junction contained 2 bases not matched to a gene. The CDR3 length is 15 residues. In DNA, the CDR3 is TGTGCCAGCAGCTTGGGACTAGCGGGAGTTAATGAGCAGTTCTTC. This translates into CASSLGLAGVNEQFF.

The chain joins TRBV5-4 to TRBJ2-3; 8 nucleotides agree with TRBD2. Trimming removed 4 bases from V and 4 bases from J; junction bases left unmatched: 11. This CDR3 spans 16 amino acids. CDR1 is SGHNT, CDR2 YYREEE, per germline (reference sequence). The CDR3 protein is CASSDPAAGESDTQYF. The CDR3 DNA sequence: TGTGCCAGCAGCGACCCGGCAGCGGGGGAATCAGATACGCAGTATTTT. The variable domain in full, with the rest retrieved from reference TRBV5-4 and TRBJ2-3, is ETGVTQSPTHLIKTRGQQVTLRCSSQSGHNTVSWYQQALGQGPQFIFQYYREEENGRGNFPPRFSGLQFPNYSSELNVNALELDDSALYLCASSDPAAGESDTQYFGPGTRLTVL.

The gene calls are TRBV6-4 and TRBJ2-3; the match to TRBD2 covers 10 bases. The V gene's germline CDR1 is MRHNA and CDR2 SNTAGT. The CDR3 is 15 amino acids. Germline trimming cut 2 bases from V and 1 base from J; bases unmatched to any gene: 0. In DNA, the CDR3 is TGTGCCAGCAGTGACGGGACTAGCGGCACAGATACGCAGTATTTT. Protein product: CASSDGTSGTDTQYF.

V and J are TRBV4-1 and TRBJ1-1; D is undetermined. Germline V gives CDR1 MGHRA, CDR2 YSYEKL. Trimming took off 7 bases at V and 7 bases at J, with 25 bases between the two ends. The CDR3 covers 16 residues. The CDR3 is CASTTRPTTPTVEAFF. CDR3 in DNA: TGCGCCAGCACTACTAGGCCGACTACCCCGACCGTTGAAGCTTTCTTT.

This clone was detected once. This chain uses TRBV5-8 with TRBJ1-1; D possibly corresponds to TRBD1 (5 bases). The V and J ends lost 0 bases and 1 base respectively, with 13 bases between them. CDR3 size: 16 residues. From germline, CDR1 is SGHTS and CDR2 YDEGEE. CDR3 DNA: TGTGCCAGCAGCTTGGCACCGGGGACGGGGAACACTGAAGCTTTCTTT. This codes for CASSLAPGTGNTEAFF.

The chain recombines TRBV2 with TRBJ2-7; TRBD1 matches at 7 bases. Germline values: CDR1 SNHLY, CDR2 FYNNEI. The CDR3 runs to 14 residues. The V gene end was trimmed by 0 bases and the J gene end by 6 bases; junction bases not matched to a gene: 5. CDR3 residues: CASSEASDRAEQYF. Written as DNA, the CDR3 is TGTGCCAGCAGTGAAGCGAGTGACAGGGCCGAGCAGTACTTC.

The chain combines TRBV27 with TRBJ2-2; the D is unclear. Germline V CDR1 and CDR2: MNHEY, SMNVEV (reference sequence). V lost 2 bases and J lost 7, with 14 bases in between. The CDR3 is made up of 15 amino acids. The CDR3 region is CASSLTPGEDGELFF. In nucleotides, the CDR3 is TGTGCCAGCAGTTTAACCCCTGGCGAGGACGGGGAGCTGTTTTTT.

The chain couples TRBV25-1 to TRBJ1-4; D is uncertain. The germline CDR1 and CDR2 sequences are MGHDK and SYGVNS. This CDR3 is 10 amino acids long. Trimming stripped 8 bases from V and 8 bases from J, with 6 bases between. The CDR3 region has the DNA TGTGCCAGCCACAAAGAAAAACTGTTTTTT. Translation: CASHKEKLFF.

CDR3 residues: CASSLGDRGTYEQYF. CDR3 coding DNA: TGTGCCAGCAGTTTAGGGGACAGGGGAACCTACGAGCAGTACTTC. This chain links TRBV27 with TRBJ2-7; 10 bases line up with TRBD1. The V and J ends lost 2 bases and 2 bases, in that order; junction bases with no gene match: 3. There are 15 residues in the CDR3. Germline CDR1 is MNHEY and CDR2 is SMNVEV (reference sequence).

The chain employs TRBV2 and TRBJ1-1; D call uncertain. The CDR3 runs 10 residues. Per germline, CDR1 SNHLY and CDR2 FYNNEI. V gave up 4 bases and J gave up 8 bases, with 5 bases separating them. This CDR3 reads CASSALEAFF. CDR3 nucleotide sequence: TGTGCCAGCAGTGCCTTAGAAGCTTTCTTT.